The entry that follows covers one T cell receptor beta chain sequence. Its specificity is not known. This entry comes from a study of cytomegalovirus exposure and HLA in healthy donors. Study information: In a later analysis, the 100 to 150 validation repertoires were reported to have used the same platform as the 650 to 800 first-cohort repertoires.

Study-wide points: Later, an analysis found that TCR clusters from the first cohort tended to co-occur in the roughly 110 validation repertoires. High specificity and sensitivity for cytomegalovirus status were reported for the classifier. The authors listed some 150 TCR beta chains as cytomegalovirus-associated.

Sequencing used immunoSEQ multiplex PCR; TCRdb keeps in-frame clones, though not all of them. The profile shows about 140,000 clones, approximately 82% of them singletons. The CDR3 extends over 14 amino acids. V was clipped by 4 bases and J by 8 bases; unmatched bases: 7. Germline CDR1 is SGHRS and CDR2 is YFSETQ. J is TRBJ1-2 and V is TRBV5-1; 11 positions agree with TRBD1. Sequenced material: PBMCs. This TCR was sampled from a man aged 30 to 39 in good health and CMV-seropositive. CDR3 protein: CASSVGQGAKGYTF. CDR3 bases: TGCGCCAGCAGCGTAGGACAGGGGGCGAAGGGCTACACCTTC.